The 22 T cell receptor beta chains given below trace back to one sample, sequenced in a study of response to subunit inactivated influenza vaccine (dated by TCRdb to the late 2010s). Library preparation was by RT-PCR. Sequencing relied on an Illumina HiSeq 2500. TCRdb trimmed public reads at Q25 via fastp, called clones via MiXCR and kept in-frame beta chains. Each entry merges the rows of one CDR3 protein and shows their most common DNA and genes. The sample table records hundreds of thousands of distinct CDR3 sequences; roughly 14% of these occur just once. 5.5% to 8% of the sample comes from the top ten. Specimen: PBMCs from blood, collected 14 days before vaccination. The receptor set was obtained from a man aged 50 to 60 who received an inactivated influenza vaccine. Donor details come from another sample of the same person, matched by shared clones.

Only a few counts were recorded for this clonotype. The chain joins TRBV5-6 to TRBJ2-6; possible D gene TRBD1, 5 bases. Trimming pared 3 bases from V and 0 bases from J, leaving 19 bases between. Germline loops: CDR1 SGHDT, CDR2 YYEEEE. CDR3 length: 19 amino acids. The CDR3 loop is CASSYPSERGFSGANVLTF. CDR3 in DNA: TGTGCCAGCAGCTATCCTTCAGAAAGGGGCTTCTCTGGGGCCAACGTCCTGACTTTC.

This clonotype was counted once. The junction does not match germline at one end; this may be a read error. The V and J genes are TRBV7-9 and TRBJ2-5; D might be TRBD1 (5 bases). Germline assignment: CDR1 SEHNR and CDR2 FQNEAQ (reference sequence). This CDR3 is 13 amino acids long. CDR3 sequence: CASSSWGDETQSF. CDR3 DNA: TGTGCCAGCAGCTCCTGGGGCGATGAGACCCAGTCCTTC.

This clonotype was counted only a few times. The V gene is TRBV15, the J gene TRBJ1-5; possible D gene TRBD1, 5 bases. From germline, CDR1 is LNHNV and CDR2 YYDKDF (reference sequence). The ends were cut back, 5 bases at V and 7 bases at J, with 18 bases in the middle. The CDR3 runs to 15 residues. In nucleotides, the CDR3 is TGTGCCACCAGCGAGGGACGGAGAGCAGGGCAGCCCCAGCATTTT. This translates into CATSEGRRAGQPQHF. The entire variable domain, with the rest obtained from reference TRBV15 and TRBJ1-5, is as follows: DAMVIQNPRYQVTQFGKPVTLSCSQTLNHNVMYWYQQKSSQAPKLLFHYYDKDFNNEADTPDNFQSRRPNTSFCFLDIRSPGLGDTAMYLCATSEGRRAGQPQHFGDGTRLSIL.

This chain joins TRBV11-1 and TRBJ2-5, with 14 nucleotides matching TRBD2. Germline lookup yields CDR1 SGHAT and CDR2 FQDESV (reference sequence). The CDR3 has 18 residues. The trim removed 3 bases at V and 2 bases at J, leaving 8 bases unmatched. The DNA of the CDR3 is TGTGCCAGCAGCTTGGGACTAGCGGGAGAGCAGATACAAGAGACCCAGTACTTC. Amino acid sequence: CASSLGLAGEQIQETQYF.

Only a few counts were recorded for this clonotype. CDR3 residues: CASSLSYRENSPLHF. Written as DNA, the CDR3 is TGCGCCAGCAGCTTGTCGTACAGGGAGAATTCACCCCTCCACTTT. The gene calls are TRBV5-1 and TRBJ1-6; the D gene is possibly TRBD1 (6 bases). CDR1 SGHRS and CDR2 YFSETQ come from the germline V gene. V was clipped by 1 base and J by 7 bases, with 12 bases between them. The CDR3 sequence is 15 residues long.

The V and J genes are TRBV5-1 and TRBJ1-1; D gene uncertain. The CDR3 is 16 amino acids. Per the germline V gene, CDR1 is SGHRS and CDR2 is YFSETQ. Deletions cut 4 bases from V and 5 bases from J, with 21 bases between. The CDR3 region is CASSTNPGFTKTEAFF. The CDR3 coding sequence is TGCGCCAGCAGCACAAACCCGGGTTTTACGAAAACTGAAGCTTTCTTT.

The chain uses TRBV7-8 and TRBJ2-2; 10 bases agree with TRBD2. CDR1 is SGHVS, CDR2 FQNEAQ, per germline. V trimming: 2 bases; J trimming: 1 base; junction bases outside the gene matches: 4. The CDR3 loop spans 17 amino acids. CDR3 bases: TGTGCCAGCAGCTTACTCAGCGGGGGGGGGAACACCGGGGAGCTGTTTTTT. Protein: CASSLLSGGGNTGELFF.

This chain connects TRBV6-5 to TRBJ1-5; D might be TRBD1 (5 bases). Trimming took 4 bases from V and 3 from J, leaving 13 bases between them. This CDR3 spans 15 amino acids. Looked up from germline, CDR1 is MNHEY and CDR2 is SVGAGI. The CDR3 sequence is CASSSGTVANQPQHF. CDR3 nucleotides: TGTGCCAGCAGTTCCGGGACCGTCGCCAATCAGCCCCAGCATTTT.

V and J are TRBV25-1 and TRBJ2-3; 8 bases are shared with TRBD1. The trim removed 7 bases at V and 4 bases at J, leaving 10 bases unmatched. This CDR3 contains 15 residues. From germline, CDR1 is MGHDK and CDR2 SYGVNS. CDR3 protein: CASMASAGGPDTQYF. The CDR3 DNA is TGTGCCAGCATGGCGTCTGCAGGGGGCCCAGATACGCAGTATTTT.

The rearrangement uses TRBV29-1 and TRBJ2-5, with 8 bases that match TRBD1. In germline, CDR1 is SQVTM, CDR2 ANQGSEA. The CDR3 runs to 14 residues. V lost 3 bases and J lost 5; bases outside the gene matches: 8. CDR3 nucleotide sequence: TGCAGCGTTGAGGAAACAGGGGGGTGGGAGACCCAGTACTTC. Amino acid sequence: CSVEETGGWETQYF.

This clonotype was counted only a few times. The chain is built from TRBV6-5 and TRBJ2-4, with 11 bases that match TRBD2. Trimming removed 0 bases from V and 3 bases from J; junction bases left unmatched: 7. CDR1 is MNHEY, CDR2 SVGAGI, per germline. The CDR3 runs to 18 residues. CDR3 protein: CASSYSTSGGFSKNIQYF. CDR3 DNA sequence: TGTGCCAGCAGTTACTCTACTAGCGGGGGATTTAGCAAAAACATTCAGTACTTC.

The chain links TRBV29-1 to TRBJ1-5; possible D gene TRBD1, 6 bases. The CDR3 is made up of 13 amino acids. The V and J ends lost 3 bases and 2 bases respectively, with 8 bases between them. CDR1 and CDR2 (germline): SQVTM, ANQGSEA. CDR3: CSVDPGGNQPQHF. The CDR3 DNA is TGCAGCGTTGACCCAGGGGGCAATCAGCCCCAGCATTTT.

The sample holds a few counts of this clonotype. The chain combines TRBV29-1 with TRBJ2-5, with 7 bases aligning to TRBD1. Trimming cost V 7 bases and J 2 bases; bases outside gene matches: 1. From germline, CDR1 is SQVTM and CDR2 ANQGSEA. There are 11 residues in the CDR3. The CDR3 DNA reads TGCAGCGGGGGACAGCAAGAGACCCAGTACTTC. Protein sequence: CSGGQQETQYF.

The V call is TRBV6-2 or TRBV6-3, the J call TRBJ2-7, with 9 bases fitting TRBD2. CDR1 is MNHEY and CDR2 is SVGEGT in the germline V gene. V was pared by 0 bases and J by 1 base, with 4 bases of the junction left unmatched. The CDR3 covers 16 residues. Written as DNA, the CDR3 is TGTGCCAGCAGTTACTCGTTGCGGGAGGGATCCTACGAGCAGTACTTC. Its protein product is CASSYSLREGSYEQYF.

Only a few counts were recorded for this clonotype. The V and J genes are TRBV20-1 and TRBJ2-1; the D is unclear. The V end was cut by 3 bases, the J end by 2 bases, with 20 bases between. CDR1 DFQATT and CDR2 SNEGSKA come from the germline V gene (reference sequence). The length of the CDR3 is 17 residues. The CDR3 here is CSARSLSMGLAYNEQFF. The CDR3 DNA is TGCAGTGCTAGGTCGTTATCCATGGGTTTGGCCTACAATGAGCAGTTCTTC.

There are a few counts of this clonotype. The CDR3 here is CSARALRGWAKNIQYF. CDR3 in DNA: TGCAGTGCTAGAGCTCTCAGGGGGTGGGCCAAAAACATTCAGTACTTC. The chain employs TRBV20-1 and TRBJ2-4; 7 bases are a match to TRBD1. Trimming removed 1 base from V and 1 base from J; junction bases left unmatched: 7. CDR1 and CDR2 (germline): DFQATT, SNEGSKA (reference sequence). The CDR3 has 16 amino acids.

J is TRBJ1-6 and V is TRBV27; no clear D gene. V was cut by 2 bases and J by 6 bases, with 11 bases left in between. The germline gives CDR1 MNHEY, CDR2 SMNVEV (reference sequence). The CDR3 loop spans 15 amino acids. CDR3 bases: TGTGCCAGCAGTTTAGGGAGGCTCGGTAATTCACCCCTCCACTTT. Its protein is CASSLGRLGNSPLHF.

The chain carries TRBV27 and TRBJ2-7; perhaps TRBD2 as D (5 bases). V was trimmed by 5 bases and J by 3 bases, leaving 17 bases between them. The CDR3 has 15 amino acids. Germline V CDR1 and CDR2: MNHEY, SMNVEV (reference sequence). The CDR3, as DNA: TGTGCCAGCAGTCTTTCGGACGGGAACCTCTACGAGCAGTACTTC. This encodes CASSLSDGNLYEQYF.

The chain has TRBV6-5 and TRBJ2-3, with D possibly matching TRBD2 (6 bases). V was trimmed by 4 bases and J by 5 bases, leaving 13 bases between them. Per the germline V gene, CDR1 is MNHEY and CDR2 is SVGAGI. The CDR3 has 14 residues. CDR3 sequence reads: CASSSGLFKDTQYF. The CDR3 region has the DNA TGTGCCAGCAGTTCGGGACTGTTCAAAGATACGCAGTATTTT.

Ten or more counts support this clonotype. The rearrangement uses TRBV28 and TRBJ2-7; D possibly uses TRBD1 or TRBD2 (5 bases each). Germline CDR1 is MDHEN and CDR2 is SYDVKM. The CDR3 totals 14 residues. Trimming removed 2 bases at V and 5 bases at J, with 13 bases between. CDR3 nucleotide sequence: TGTGCCAGCAGTTTAGGGGGTGGAGGAAACGAGCAGTACTTC. Amino acids: CASSLGGGGNEQYF.

The chain couples TRBV29-1 to TRBJ2-3; no clear D gene. CDR1 and CDR2 (germline): SQVTM, ANQGSEA. The CDR3 loop spans 13 amino acids. V was clipped by 0 bases and J by 2 bases, with 6 bases between them. CDR3 nucleotides: TGCAGCGTTGAAGAAGACAACACAGATACGCAGTATTTT. Translated, it gives CSVEEDNTDTQYF.

The CDR3 loop is CASVGTGGNYGYTF. CDR3 coding DNA: TGTGCCAGCGTTGGGACAGGGGGTAACTATGGCTACACCTTC. J is TRBJ1-2 and V is TRBV12-3 or TRBV12-4; 11 bases match TRBD1. Trimming removed 8 bases from V and 1 base from J; junction bases left unmatched: 3. The CDR3 spans 14 residues.